Below, one TCR beta chain is given with its context. What it recognizes is unknown. This specimen belongs to a study of shared clonotypes between healthy human individuals. Regarding the study as a whole: Limited genetic and exposure-history diversity came from having few donors.

Germline assignment: CDR1 ENHRY and CDR2 SYGVKD. CDR3 size: 15 residues. With 2 bases clipped from V and 2 bases from J, the junction kept 3 bases outside the gene matches. As handled by the study authors: Sequence data from immunoSEQ were junction-only and lacked quality scores; consequently, filtering differed. Measured with immunoSEQ multiplex PCR; TCRdb has only the in-frame clones, and not every one. D and trimming come from the DNA, and the V and J calls and clone size come from that table. The sample yields 2,500,000 or so clones, about 92% seen once. The chain carries TRBV10-3 and TRBJ1-5; 7 bases line up with TRBD1. What was sequenced was naive CD4+ T cells sorted from blood. Subset of the sample: CD45RA+ positively selected. The sequence derives from a man between 18 and 29 years old in good health. For the CDR3, the DNA is TGTGCCATCAGTGAGGGACAGGAAGGCAATCAGCCCCAGCATTTT. It yields the protein CAISEGQEGNQPQHF.